The rows below give T cell receptor beta chains drawn from one sample of a study of blood T cell repertoires in COVID-19. TCRdb keeps only in-frame clones here, not all; method: immunoSEQ multiplex PCR. Counted here are some 150,000 clones, 70% to 90% occurring once; the ten biggest clones make up around 8%. The source material was peripheral blood. All receptors derive from a woman aged 55-69 years with COVID-19, enrolled during active disease. CDR3s include the opening cysteine and the closing phenylalanine or tryptophan. D genes are given only for firm matches. Some rows have no size entry. The others give once, few or many, or a class for an expanded clone.

v_call	j_call	clone_size	d_call	cdr3_nt	cdr3_aa
TRBV10-3	TRBJ1-1	NA	NA	TGTGCCATCAGTGACAGGCGAAACACTGAAGCTTTCTTT	CAISDRRNTEAFF
TRBV18	TRBJ1-2	NA	NA	TGTGCCAGCTCACCACAAACAGGGCGAGCAGGCCTCTATGGCTACACCTTC	CASSPQTGRAGLYGYTF
TRBV6-5	TRBJ2-3	NA	NA	TGTGCCAGCAGTTCCCAGACAGGCCCCACAGATACGCAGTATTTT	CASSSQTGPTDTQYF
TRBV9	TRBJ1-1	NA	NA	TGTGCCAGCAGCTTTAATTACATGAACACTGAAGCTTTCTTT	CASSFNYMNTEAFF
TRBV18	TRBJ1-2	NA	NA	TGTGCCAGCTCACCAAACGAGGGGGAATATGGCTACACCTTC	CASSPNEGEYGYTF
TRBV19	TRBJ2-5	NA	NA	TGTGCCAGTAGTATCAGTCGGCAGGTTCAAGAGACCCAGTACTTC	CASSISRQVQETQYF
TRBV2	TRBJ2-1	NA	TRBD2	TGTGCCAGCAAGGCTAGCGGTAATCCGGGCAATGAGCAGTTCTTC	CASKASGNPGNEQFF
TRBV5-4	TRBJ1-6	NA	NA	TGTGCCACTTCGAAGGGGGGGCAGGGTGGTTCACCCCTCCACTTT	CATSKGGQGGSPLHF
TRBV3-1/TRBV3-2	TRBJ2-5	NA	TRBD2	TGTGCCAGCAGCCAAGACCTTAGCGGGGGTGGAGAGACCCAGTACTTC	CASSQDLSGGGETQYF
TRBV5-4	TRBJ2-5	once	NA	TGTGCCAGCAGCTTGGACAGCGGTGTTGGGGCCCAGTACTTC	CASSLDSGVGAQYF
TRBV5-4	TRBJ2-3	once	NA	TGTGCCAGCAGCTCCCCGGACAACCCTAGCACAGATACGCAGTATTTT	CASSSPDNPSTDTQYF
TRBV6-2/TRBV6-3	TRBJ2-1	NA	TRBD1	TGTGCCAGCAGTGGCCCCCAGACAGGGCGGTTAAGCAATGAGCAGTTCTTC	CASSGPQTGRLSNEQFF
TRBV7-2	TRBJ2-1	NA	NA	TGTGCCAGCAGCCGTCCGGTGGGGGCGCGATACAATGAGCAGTTCTTC	CASSRPVGARYNEQFF
TRBV28	TRBJ1-2	once	TRBD1	TGTGCCAGCAGCCCGGGACAGCTTTATGGCTACACCTTC	CASSPGQLYGYTF
TRBV18	TRBJ1-2	NA	NA	TGTGCCAGCTCAACCGACGGGAACTATGGCTACACCTTC	CASSTDGNYGYTF
TRBV27	TRBJ1-5	NA	NA	TGTGCCAGCAGTACCGGGGTCAGCCCCCGTCAGCCCCAGCATTTT	CASSTGVSPRQPQHF
TRBV7-9	TRBJ1-5	NA	NA	TGTGCCAGCAGCACAGGATCAAATCAGCCCCAGCATTTT	CASSTGSNQPQHF
TRBV10-3	TRBJ1-1	NA	TRBD1	TGTGCCATCAGTGACCCGGGACAGCTGAACACTGAAGCTTTCTTT	CAISDPGQLNTEAFF
TRBV18	TRBJ2-7	NA	TRBD2	TGTGCCAGCTCACCACGAGGGACTACTCTTTACGAGCAGTACTTC	CASSPRGTTLYEQYF
TRBV5-1	TRBJ1-1	few	NA	TGCGCCAGCAGCTTGACAGGGATGAACACTGAAGCTTTCTTT	CASSLTGMNTEAFF
TRBV12-3/TRBV12-4	TRBJ2-7	NA	TRBD1	TGTGCCAGTTCGGGACAGGGGGCCTACGAGCAGTACTTC	CASSGQGAYEQYF
TRBV3-1/TRBV3-2	TRBJ1-5	NA	TRBD1	TGTGCCAGCAGCCAAAGACAGGGGTCGCAGCCCCAGCATTTT	CASSQRQGSQPQHF
TRBV10-3	TRBJ1-2	NA	TRBD1	TGTGCCATCACAGGGACAGCTGAATTCGGTGGCTACACCTTC	CAITGTAEFGGYTF
TRBV5-1	TRBJ2-5	NA	TRBD2	TGCGCCACGGCTACTAGCGGGGACGACCAAGAGACCCAGTACTTC	CATATSGDDQETQYF
TRBV29-1	TRBJ1-6	NA	NA	TGCAGCGTTGTCATCGATGGGCAGGGCTATTCACCCCTCCACTTT	CSVVIDGQGYSPLHF
TRBV7-3	TRBJ2-3	once	TRBD2	TGTGCCAGCAGCCCCGGGGTGATAGCGGGGGCCACAATGTACACAGATACGCAGTATTTT	CASSPGVIAGATMYTDTQYF
TRBV7-9	TRBJ1-1	NA	NA	TGTGCCAGCAGCTTAACGGTTACTGAAGCTTTCTTT	CASSLTVTEAFF
TRBV19	TRBJ1-3	once	TRBD1	TGTGCCAGTACCAGGGACAGGGCTGGAAACACCATATATTTT	CASTRDRAGNTIYF
TRBV2	TRBJ2-1	NA	TRBD1	TGTGCCAGCAGGGGGACAGGGAAAACCAATGAGCAGTTCTTC	CASRGTGKTNEQFF
TRBV12-3/TRBV12-4	TRBJ2-1	NA	TRBD2	TGTGCCAGCAAGGCGGGGGGATTCGAGTTCTTC	CASKAGGFEFF
TRBV9	TRBJ1-6	NA	TRBD1	TGTGCCAGCAGCATCGGGACAGGGCGTTCACCCCTCCACTTT	CASSIGTGRSPLHF
TRBV10-3	TRBJ1-2	NA	TRBD1	TGTGCCGGCAACAGGGGGCATAACTATGGCTACACCTTC	CAGNRGHNYGYTF
TRBV7-7	TRBJ1-2	few	NA	TGTGCTAGCAGCGCGATCAGGGGTTCTGGCTACACCTTC	CASSAIRGSGYTF
TRBV15	TRBJ2-7	few	TRBD2	TGTGCCACCAGCCACTCTCGGGGGGCCTACGAGCAGTACTTC	CATSHSRGAYEQYF
TRBV4-2	TRBJ2-7	NA	TRBD2	TGTGCCAGCAGCCTCTCACGACTAGCGGACGAGCAGTACTTC	CASSLSRLADEQYF
TRBV27	TRBJ1-1	NA	NA	TGTGCCAGCAGTTTATACGGGGGGCGGGAAGCTTTCTTT	CASSLYGGREAFF
TRBV27	TRBJ1-4	NA	NA	TGTGCCAGCGGGGCTGTTTATTTTATATCCGAGGAGGGATATGAAAAACTGTTTTTT	CASGAVYFISEEGYEKLFF
TRBV9	TRBJ2-7	NA	TRBD1	TGTGCCAGCAGCGTCGCGGTAAGGACAGGCGTCTCCTACGAGCAGTACTTC	CASSVAVRTGVSYEQYF
TRBV27	TRBJ2-5	NA	TRBD2	TGTGCCAGCGGAGGACCGGGACTAGGGCAGGTCGCCCAGTACTTC	CASGGPGLGQVAQYF
TRBV18	TRBJ1-1	NA	TRBD1	TGTGCCAGCTCACCGTCAGGGGGCTACACTGAAGCTTTCTTT	CASSPSGGYTEAFF
TRBV10-3	TRBJ2-1	NA	TRBD1	TGTGCCATAAAACCAGGGGACAGCTCCTACAATGAGCAGTTCTTC	CAIKPGDSSYNEQFF
TRBV19	TRBJ1-1	NA	NA	TGTGCCAGTAACATTGGGGGGTATGGCACTGAAGCTTTCTTT	CASNIGGYGTEAFF
TRBV2	TRBJ2-2	NA	NA	TGTGCCAGCAGTTTGCAGGGGCCCGGGGAGCTGTTTTTT	CASSLQGPGELFF
TRBV5-4	TRBJ1-2	few	TRBD1	TGTGCCAGCAGCTTCAGGGACAGGCCAAACTATGGCTACACCTTC	CASSFRDRPNYGYTF
TRBV19	TRBJ1-2	NA	NA	TGTGCCAGTAGTATCGGGGGAGGGGGACCGCACTATGGCTACACCTTC	CASSIGGGGPHYGYTF
TRBV30	TRBJ1-6	NA	NA	TGTGCCTGGACTGGCAGGGTTGCATATAATTCACCCCTCCACTTT	CAWTGRVAYNSPLHF
TRBV6-2/TRBV6-3	TRBJ1-1	NA	TRBD1	TGTGCCAGCAGTTACTGGTCACAGGGGACTGAAGCTTTCTTT	CASSYWSQGTEAFF
TRBV5-4	TRBJ1-1	NA	NA	TGTGCCAGCAGCTGGGTCCGGGAGCCTGAAGCTTTCTTT	CASSWVREPEAFF
TRBV11-2	TRBJ1-2	NA	TRBD1	TGTGCCAGCAGCGGCGACAGGGTCTATGGCTACACCTTC	CASSGDRVYGYTF
TRBV19	TRBJ2-3	NA	TRBD2	TGTGCCAGTAGCCGACTAGCGGGGACAGATACGCAGTATTTT	CASSRLAGTDTQYF
TRBV5-1	TRBJ2-5	NA	NA	TGCGCCAGCAGCTTGGTAGCAGGGTTCCTACATCGGGCCCAGTACTTC	CASSLVAGFLHRAQYF
TRBV11-3	TRBJ2-2	NA	TRBD2	TGTGCCAGCAGCCCACGTCTAGCGGGGGGGACCGGGGAGCTGTTTTTT	CASSPRLAGGTGELFF
TRBV18	TRBJ2-7	NA	TRBD2	TGTGCCAGCTCCCCTACTAGCGGGGTATCCTACGAGCAGTACTTC	CASSPTSGVSYEQYF
TRBV9	TRBJ1-2	NA	NA	TGTGCCAGCAGCGTAGGGTCAGGAAACTATGGCTACACCTTC	CASSVGSGNYGYTF
TRBV18	TRBJ1-1	NA	NA	TGTGCCAGCTCACCATTGGGCTATGAAGCTTTCTTT	CASSPLGYEAFF
TRBV9	TRBJ2-3	NA	TRBD2	TGTGCCAGCAGCCTAAACCCGGGGCTAGCGGGGGGGCCAGGGGATACGCAGTATTTT	CASSLNPGLAGGPGDTQYF
TRBV7-3	TRBJ1-2	NA	NA	TGTGCCAGCAGCTCGACACCGAACTATGGCTACACCTTC	CASSSTPNYGYTF
TRBV19	TRBJ1-4	NA	NA	TGTGCCAGTAGTTTTCAGGGGCTGAGTGAAAAACTGTTTTTT	CASSFQGLSEKLFF
TRBV18	TRBJ1-2	NA	NA	TGTGCCAGCTCACCCGCAGGGGCCCGCTACACCTTC	CASSPAGARYTF
TRBV12-3/TRBV12-4	TRBJ2-5	NA	NA	TGTGCCAGCAGTTTGCGGAGGCGGGAGACCCAGTACTTC	CASSLRRRETQYF